The next 15 T cell receptor beta chains were all read from a single sample in a study of spatial heterogeneity in lung cancer. Study observations and caveats: For expanded intratumoral alpha and beta TCRs, counts tracked tumor mutation counts.

Time point noted: sample taken at primary tumor resection. These receptors lack a known antigen. TCRdb reprocessed the 5' RACE reads with MiXCR, giving one entry per CDR3 protein. This table has some 16,000 distinct CDR3 sequences, approximately 7% appearing once. Specimen: lung tumor tissue, collected at surgery. These receptors originate from a female donor with early-stage non-small cell lung cancer.

This clonotype was observed a handful of times. Since the library was made to target alpha chains, this beta chain is a stray read and its abundance is not meaningful. The chain links TRBV7-9 to TRBJ2-3; the D gene is possibly TRBD2 (5 bases). The CDR3 is made up of 13 amino acids. Looked up from germline, CDR1 is SEHNR and CDR2 is FQNEAQ (reference sequence). V lost 5 bases to trimming and J lost 0 bases, with 6 bases between them. The CDR3 coding sequence is TGTGCCAGCAGCACTAGTAGCACAGATACGCAGTATTTT. It specifies CASSTSSTDTQYF.

This clonotype has ten or more counts. Within a library made for alpha chains, this beta chain is off target, and its count is uninformative. The V and J genes are TRBV10-2 and TRBJ2-6; perhaps TRBD1 as D (6 bases). CDR1 is WSHSY, CDR2 SAAADI, per germline. Between the trimmed V and J ends, which lost 3 bases and 4 bases, there was a span of 13 bases. The CDR3 totals 16 residues. CDR3 region: CASSDFGGPGANVLTF. CDR3 coding DNA: TGCGCCAGCAGTGATTTTGGGGGCCCCGGGGCCAACGTCCTGACTTTC.

This clonotype has only a few counts. This beta chain was picked up by a library intended for alpha chains and is off target, so its count carries little meaning. V usage is TRBV5-1 and J usage is TRBJ2-5; a weak D match, TRBD2 (5 bases). Trimming took off 0 bases at V and 5 bases at J, with 11 bases between the two ends. CDR1 SGHRS and CDR2 YFSETQ come from the germline V gene. The CDR3 totals 14 residues. The CDR3 loop is CASSLAGSAETQYF. DNA of the CDR3: TGCGCCAGCAGCTTGGCCGGTAGCGCGGAGACCCAGTACTTC.

This clonotype was detected many times. A library made for alpha chains picked up this beta chain off target, so its size means little. The chain has TRBV2 and TRBJ2-1, with D possibly matching TRBD2 (5 bases). CDR1 is SNHLY, CDR2 FYNNEI, per germline. Trimming pared 8 bases from V and 4 bases from J, leaving 12 bases between. CDR3 length: 13 amino acids. The chain's CDR3 is CASQEAPYNEQFF. The DNA for the CDR3 is TGTGCCAGCCAGGAGGCGCCGTACAATGAGCAGTTCTTC.

This clonotype was counted at least ten times. For a library built for alpha chains, this beta chain is a stray read; little rests on its size. The rearrangement uses TRBV6-2 or TRBV6-3 and TRBJ2-5; D not resolved. The CDR3 has 13 amino acids. The V and J ends lost 6 bases and 2 bases respectively, with 10 bases between them. Germline CDR1 and CDR2: MNHEY and SVGEGT. CDR3 sequence: CASSMDPQETQYF. The CDR3 bases are TGTGCCAGCAGCATGGATCCGCAAGAGACCCAGTACTTC.

This clonotype was seen at least ten times. This beta chain appears as a stray read in a library generated for alpha chains; its size is not informative. The chain employs TRBV5-1 and TRBJ1-4; D call uncertain. CDR1 is SGHRS and CDR2 is YFSETQ in the germline V gene. With 0 bases removed from V and 1 base from J, the gap between germline ends came to 10 bases. The CDR3 runs to 16 residues. This CDR3 is CASSLVPGLTNEKLFF. The CDR3 coding sequence is TGCGCCAGCAGCTTGGTTCCGGGTTTAACTAATGAAAAACTGTTTTTT.

The table lists this clonotype with many counts. Within a library made for alpha chains, this beta chain is off target, and its count is uninformative. This chain uses TRBV6-1 with TRBJ1-5; 9 nucleotides agree with TRBD1. J gave up 6 bases and V 6 bases, and 3 bases lay outside the gene matches. The germline V gene has CDR1 MNHNS and CDR2 SASEGT. The CDR3 is made up of 13 amino acids. CDR3 nucleotide sequence: TGTGCCAGCAGCAGACAGGGGGGTCAGCCCCAGCATTTT. Its protein product is CASSRQGGQPQHF.

This clonotype is labeled medium-sized (0.01 to 0.1%). This beta chain was picked up by a library intended for alpha chains and is off target, so its count carries little meaning. The chain is built from TRBV7-9 and TRBJ1-5, with D hard to call. Between the trimmed V and J ends, which lost 3 bases and 3 bases, there was a span of 12 bases. The CDR3 length is 15 residues. In germline, CDR1 is SEHNR, CDR2 FQNEAQ (reference sequence). DNA of the CDR3: TGTGCCAGCAGCTTGGACGCATCTTTCAATCAGCCCCAGCATTTT. This codes for CASSLDASFNQPQHF.

This clonotype was observed at least ten times. This beta chain is a stray read from a library made for alpha chains; its abundance is not meaningful. CDR3 nucleotide sequence: TGTGCCAGCACCTCTTCCGGACTAGCGGAAAGCACAGATACGCAGTATTTT. Encoded protein: CASTSSGLAESTDTQYF. The chain employs TRBV28 and TRBJ2-3; 10 bases fit TRBD2. The CDR3 loop spans 17 amino acids. V trimming: 7 bases; J trimming: 0 bases; junction bases outside the gene matches: 10. Germline V CDR1 and CDR2: MDHEN, SYDVKM.

Ten or more counts support this clonotype. For a library built for alpha chains, this beta chain is a stray read; little rests on its size. This sequence joins TRBV20-1 and TRBJ2-7, with D maybe TRBD1 (6 bases). The CDR3 covers 13 residues. V was cut by 2 bases and J by 0 bases, with 8 bases left in between. CDR1 is DFQATT, CDR2 SNEGSKA, per germline (reference sequence). The CDR3 nucleotides read TGCAGTGCTAGAAGGGGGTACTCCTACGAGCAGTACTTC. This gives the protein CSARRGYSYEQYF.

This clonotype counts as large (0.1 to 1%). For a library built for alpha chains, this beta chain is a stray read; little rests on its size. V is TRBV5-1 and J is TRBJ2-5; 7 bases match TRBD1. Germline V CDR1 and CDR2: SGHRS, YFSETQ. The length of the CDR3 is 16 residues. J gave up 0 bases and V 0 bases, and 5 bases lay outside the gene matches. CDR3 in amino acids: CASSLGTGMDQETQYF. The CDR3 DNA follows: TGCGCCAGCAGCTTGGGGACAGGCATGGACCAAGAGACCCAGTACTTC.

Ten or more counts support this clonotype. Within a library made for alpha chains, this beta chain is off target, and its count is uninformative. The J gene is TRBJ1-4, the V gene TRBV11-2; D gene uncertain. The CDR3 spans 13 residues. Germline V gives CDR1 SGHAT, CDR2 FQNNGV. The V end lost 5 bases, the J end lost 8 bases, and 12 bases lay between the germline ends. The CDR3 DNA follows: TGTGCCAGCAGCAAGACCCGACGGGAAAAACTGTTTTTT. Its protein is CASSKTRREKLFF. Combining the CDR3 with reference TRBV11-2 and TRBJ1-4 gives the whole variable domain EAGVAQSPRYKIIEKRQSVAFWCNPISGHATLYWYQQILGQGPKLLIQFQNNGVVDDSQLPKDRFSAERLKGVDSTLKIQPAKLEDSAVYLCASSKTRREKLFFGSGTQLSVL.

This clonotype was recorded many times. This beta chain appears as a stray read in a library generated for alpha chains; its size is not informative. The rearrangement links TRBV6-1 to TRBJ1-2; no definite D call. In germline, CDR1 is MNHNS, CDR2 SASEGT. The CDR3 has 14 residues. The V end lost 0 bases, the J end lost 4 bases, and 9 bases lay between the germline ends. CDR3 nucleotides: TGTGCCAGCAGTGAAGCGCGGGCAGCCTATGGCTACACCTTC. Encoded protein: CASSEARAAYGYTF.

This clonotype has only a few counts. Since the library was made to target alpha chains, this beta chain is a stray read and its abundance is not meaningful. This chain joins TRBV10-2 and TRBJ2-7; D perhaps matches TRBD2 (6 bases). V was pared by 0 bases and J by 0 bases, with 9 bases between. The CDR3 consists of 15 residues. From germline, CDR1 is WSHSY and CDR2 SAAADI. DNA for the CDR3: TGCGCCAGCAGTGAGTCGGCGGGGAGCTCCTACGAGCAGTACTTC. The encoded protein is CASSESAGSSYEQYF.

About this clonotype: This beta chain is an off-target read within a library intended for alpha chains, so its frequency means little. The V call is TRBV4-2, the J call TRBJ2-2, with D possibly matching TRBD1 (5 bases). Trimming removed 2 bases at V and 4 bases at J, with 8 bases between. Germline V CDR1 and CDR2: LGHNA, YNFKEQ. This CDR3 is built from 14 residues. CDR3 in amino acids: CASSQPDTTGELFF. DNA for the CDR3: TGTGCCAGCAGCCAACCGGACACCACCGGGGAGCTGTTTTTT.